Detailed here is one T cell receptor (beta chain). No antigen is known for it. The data derive from a study of OX40 agonist ivuxolimab in advanced cancers. Study results and limitations: The specificity for antigen of the expanded peripheral T cells was not determined. Expanded clones were, on average, more numerous in CD8+ T cells than in CD4+.

Clones were sequenced by immunoSEQ multiplex PCR, and TCRdb holds only the in-frame ones, with some missing. The sample contains about 69,000 clones, about 90% of which appear only once. Germline V gives CDR1 MNHNS, CDR2 SASEGT. Trimming removed 6 bases from V and 1 base from J, with 12 bases in between. This CDR3 has 14 amino acids. The sequencing here drew on CD4+ or CD8+ T cells sorted from blood, taken in a trial of the OX40 agonist ivuxolimab. The rearrangement uses TRBV6-1 and TRBJ1-1, with D possibly TRBD1 on 5 matching bases. This sequence originates from an adult with an advanced solid tumor such as melanoma, head and neck, liver or kidney cancer. This CDR3 is CASRGGGGNTEAFF. CDR3 in DNA: TGTGCCAGCAGGGGTGGCGGGGGGAACACTGAAGCTTTCTTT.